What follows are 24 T cell receptor beta chains derived from one specimen sequenced in a study of blood T cell repertoires in COVID-19. Libraries were prepared by immunoSEQ multiplex PCR; TCRdb keeps only in-frame clonotypes and omits some of them. The profile covers hundreds of thousands of clones, with over 75% appearing a single time and around 8% taken by the ten largest. The sequenced sample consisted of peripheral blood. Every receptor here comes from a woman between 45 and 60 years old who had recovered from COVID-19.

The chain links TRBV27 to TRBJ2-2; D uncertain. Between the trimmed V and J ends, which lost 3 bases and 5 bases, there was a span of 13 bases. Germline V gives CDR1 MNHEY, CDR2 SMNVEV (reference sequence). The CDR3 is 15 amino acids. The CDR3 protein is CASSFRSHQTGELFF. The CDR3 DNA reads TGTGCCAGCAGTTTCCGCAGTCACCAGACCGGGGAGCTGTTTTTT.

The chain is built from TRBV11-3 and TRBJ2-1, with TRBD2 matching 12 bases. This CDR3 has 16 amino acids. The junction had 7 bases not matched to a gene; V was cut back by 0 bases and J by 10 bases. CDR1 is SGHNT, CDR2 YENEEA, per germline. The chain's CDR3 is CASSLETSGGQKEQFF. CDR3 nucleotides: TGTGCCAGCAGCTTAGAAACTAGCGGGGGGCAAAAAGAGCAGTTCTTC.

The J gene is TRBJ2-1, the V gene TRBV29-1; D unresolved. The CDR3 totals 12 residues. V gave up 1 base and J gave up 5 bases, with 6 bases separating them. CDR1 SQVTM and CDR2 ANQGSEA come from the germline V gene. The CDR3 DNA sequence: TGCAGCGTTGAAGGCCTAAACAATGAGCAGTTCTTC. Its translation: CSVEGLNNEQFF.

The chain links TRBV7-2 to TRBJ2-7, with TRBD2 matching over 8 bases. The germline V gene has CDR1 SGHTA and CDR2 FQGNSA. The V gene end was trimmed by 5 bases and the J gene end by 3 bases; junction bases not matched to a gene: 6. The CDR3 has 14 residues. CDR3 loop: CASSRGAGGYEQYF. CDR3 DNA: TGTGCCAGCAGCCGTGGGGCGGGGGGCTACGAGCAGTACTTC.

This clone appeared many times. The chain is built from TRBV13 and TRBJ2-3, with 10 bases fitting TRBD2. The V segment lost 4 bases and the J segment 2 bases; nucleotides outside the gene matches: 3. Germline loops: CDR1 PRHDT, CDR2 FYEKMQ (reference sequence). The CDR3 totals 15 residues. The CDR3 reads CASSSSGGDTDTQYF. The CDR3 DNA follows: TGTGCCAGCAGCTCCAGCGGGGGGGACACAGATACGCAGTATTTT.

The V gene is TRBV9, the J gene TRBJ2-7; TRBD2 matches 8 bases. Germline CDR1 reads SGDLS; CDR2 reads YYNGEE. The CDR3 runs 15 residues. Losses at the gene ends were 0 bases for V and 7 bases for J; bases not matched to a gene: 9. The CDR3 region is CASSVGSGDFGEQYF. CDR3 in DNA: TGTGCCAGCAGCGTAGGTAGCGGGGACTTCGGAGAGCAGTACTTC.

This rearrangement joins TRBV29-1 to TRBJ1-2; D possibly corresponds to TRBD1 (5 bases). This CDR3 region has 12 residues. V lost 4 bases to trimming and J lost 6 bases, with 12 bases between them. Looked up from germline, CDR1 is SQVTM and CDR2 is ANQGSEA. The CDR3 here is CSVVRGLDGYTF. The CDR3 coding sequence is TGCAGCGTTGTTAGGGGCCTCGATGGCTACACCTTC.

This chain uses TRBV2 with TRBJ1-5; weak D call: TRBD1 (5 bases). The CDR3 loop spans 13 amino acids. V was clipped by 6 bases and J by 4 bases, with 10 bases between them. CDR1 is SNHLY and CDR2 is FYNNEI in the germline V gene. The CDR3 bases are TGTGCCAGCAGACCCGGGGGGAATCAGCCCCAGCATTTT. It specifies CASRPGGNQPQHF.

This clone has only one observation. As DNA, the CDR3 is TGTGCCAGCAGCGTAGCCAGTTCTAATGAAAAACTGTTTTTT. Translated, it gives CASSVASSNEKLFF. V and J are TRBV9 and TRBJ1-4; D ambiguous. Trimming cost V 0 bases and J 3 bases, with 6 bases left between them. The germline CDR1 and CDR2 sequences are SGDLS and YYNGEE. This CDR3 is 14 amino acids long.

This clone was seen more than once but under ten times. The V and J genes are TRBV9 and TRBJ2-5, with TRBD2 as a possible D gene (6 bases). CDR3 length: 14 amino acids. The germline V and J ends were trimmed by 3 bases and 7 bases, with 16 bases remaining between them. Germline CDR1 SGDLS, CDR2 YYNGEE. The CDR3 coding sequence is TGTGCCAGCAGCGCGGGGGAGAATTTAGGGACCCAGTACTTC. Translation gives CASSAGENLGTQYF.

J is TRBJ2-1 and V is TRBV28; D is uncertain. Trimming removed 5 bases from V and 7 bases from J, with 12 bases in between. Germline V CDR1 and CDR2: MDHEN, SYDVKM. The CDR3 loop spans 13 amino acids. CDR3 loop: CASSQTAQNEQFF. CDR3 in DNA: TGTGCCAGCAGTCAGACTGCTCAGAATGAGCAGTTCTTC.

The chain joins TRBV6-6 to TRBJ1-1, with 11 bases lining up with TRBD1. The germline gives CDR1 MNHNY, CDR2 SVGAGI (reference sequence). This CDR3 is built from 15 residues. The J segment lost 3 bases and the V segment lost 5 bases, leaving 5 bases of the junction unmatched. CDR3 nucleotides: TGTGCCAGCAGTCGTACGGGACAGGGGGACACTGAAGCTTTCTTT. Translated, it gives CASSRTGQGDTEAFF.

V gene TRBV18 combines with J gene TRBJ1-6; TRBD1 matches 8 bases. The ends lost 4 bases at V and 6 bases at J; junction bases unmatched: 5. This CDR3 has 15 residues. From germline, CDR1 is KGHSH and CDR2 LQKENI. In nucleotides, the CDR3 is TGTGCCAGCTCACAAGGACAGGGCGGTAATTCACCCCTCCACTTT. This gives the protein CASSQGQGGNSPLHF.

This clone was observed once. V is TRBV12-3 or TRBV12-4 and J is TRBJ1-2; D is uncertain. The V end lost 3 bases, the J end lost 2 bases, and 7 bases lay between the germline ends. The CDR3 runs to 13 residues. CDR3 loop: CASSFGQNYGYTF. CDR3 in DNA: TGTGCCAGCAGTTTTGGGCAGAACTATGGCTACACCTTC.

This clone was seen more than once but under ten times. V is TRBV6-2 or TRBV6-3 and J is TRBJ1-5; D might be TRBD1 (5 bases). Germline CDR1 and CDR2: MNHEY and SVGEGT. CDR3 length equals 14 residues. With 4 bases removed from V and 7 bases from J, the gap between germline ends came to 14 bases. DNA of the CDR3: TGTGCCAGCAGTTCGACAGACCCTTGGCAGCCCCAGCATTTT. This translates into CASSSTDPWQPQHF.

This clone was detected once. The chain couples TRBV2 to TRBJ2-2, with 8 bases aligning to TRBD2. The germline V gene has CDR1 SNHLY and CDR2 FYNNEI. The CDR3 spans 16 residues. J lost 6 bases, V lost 6 bases, and 12 bases had no gene match. In DNA, the CDR3 is TGTGCCAGCAGGGATATCGGACTAGCTCTCGCCGGGGAGCTGTTTTTT. Translating it yields CASRDIGLALAGELFF.

The chain uses TRBV19 and TRBJ2-1; possible D gene TRBD2, 5 bases. The CDR3 runs 11 residues. The germline V gene has CDR1 LNHDA and CDR2 SQIVND (reference sequence). With 3 bases removed from V and 8 bases from J, the gap between germline ends came to 5 bases. The CDR3 region is CASSIGDEQFF. The DNA for the CDR3 is TGTGCCAGTAGTATCGGGGATGAGCAGTTCTTC. The entire variable domain, with the rest obtained from reference TRBV19 and TRBJ2-1, is as follows: DGGITQSPKYLFRKEGQNVTLSCEQNLNHDAMYWYRQDPGQGLRLIYYSQIVNDFQKGDIAEGYSVSREKKESFPLTVTSAQKNPTAFYLCASSIGDEQFFGPGTRLTVL.

The chain employs TRBV6-1 and TRBJ2-1; 11 bases are shared with TRBD2. V lost 3 bases and J lost 7; bases outside the gene matches: 8. The germline V gene has CDR1 MNHNS and CDR2 SASEGT. This CDR3 is 16 amino acids long. For the CDR3, the DNA is TGTGCCAGCAGTGATGTCATAGCGGGAGGGAATAATGAGCAGTTCTTC. Translating gives CASSDVIAGGNNEQFF.

This sequence joins TRBV10-2 and TRBJ1-1; weak D call: TRBD1 (5 bases). The CDR3 has 14 amino acids. Trimming shortened V by 7 bases and J by 5 bases, and 17 bases separated the two germline ends. Germline loops: CDR1 WSHSY, CDR2 SAAADI. CDR3 DNA: TGCGCCAGCATGCTCCCGGGGGGGGGAACTGAAGCTTTCTTT. It specifies CASMLPGGGTEAFF.

The chain couples TRBV29-1 to TRBJ2-7; 9 bases align to TRBD1. Germline values: CDR1 SQVTM, CDR2 ANQGSEA. The CDR3 is 14 amino acids. With V trimmed by 6 bases and J by 1 base, 7 bases remained unmatched. CDR3 nucleotides: TGCAGCGTGGCGGACAGGGGATCGTCCTACGAGCAGTACTTC. Amino acid sequence: CSVADRGSSYEQYF.

The rearrangement uses TRBV9 and TRBJ1-1; D may be TRBD1 (6 bases). Deletions cut 4 bases from V and 3 bases from J, with 13 bases between. This CDR3 comprises 14 residues. CDR1 and CDR2 (germline): SGDLS, YYNGEE. CDR3 sequence: CASSSNRVDTEAFF. The DNA for the CDR3 is TGTGCCAGCAGCTCGAACAGGGTAGACACTGAAGCTTTCTTT.

The genes are TRBV11-3 and TRBJ2-1; TRBD2 might be the D (5 bases). CDR3 length equals 16 residues. V lost 1 base and J lost 0, with 10 bases in between. Germline assignment: CDR1 SGHNT and CDR2 YENEEA. The CDR3 protein is CASSLGSGVSYNEQFF. CDR3 DNA sequence: TGTGCCAGCAGCTTAGGGAGCGGTGTCTCCTACAATGAGCAGTTCTTC.

This clone was detected only once. The gene calls are TRBV3-1 (or the pseudogene TRBV3-2) and TRBJ2-1; the match to TRBD2 covers 10 bases. The CDR3 length is 15 residues. V was clipped by 6 bases and J by 5 bases; unmatched bases: 7. The germline gives CDR1 LGHDT, CDR2 YNNKEL (reference sequence). CDR3 residues: CASRPLAGENNEQFF. CDR3 DNA sequence: TGTGCCAGCAGACCCCTAGCGGGGGAGAACAATGAGCAGTTCTTC.

The chain uses TRBV14 and TRBJ2-5, with 12 bases aligning to TRBD2. Germline V lookup: CDR1 SGHDN, CDR2 FVKESK. The CDR3 runs 14 residues. Trimming cost V 4 bases and J 4 bases; bases outside gene matches: 1. The chain's CDR3 is CASSLGLAGETQYF. The CDR3 region has the DNA TGTGCCAGCAGCCTGGGACTAGCGGGAGAGACCCAGTACTTC.